This TCR beta chain was recovered during a study of T cells in Graves' hyperthyroidism and ophthalmopathy. It was RNA transcripts that yielded the amplified TCR beta CDR3 regions. An initial round of RT-PCR targeting the TCR CDR3 relied on the HTBI primer set. Using its own MiXCR run on the multiplex PCR reads, TCRdb lists one record per CDR3 protein. The data contain around 660,000 distinct CDR3 sequences, 45% of them singletons. Study results and limitations: Blood held most thyroid clonotypes expanded above 0.001 frequency. From stable hyperthyroidism, ophthalmopathy was set apart by a 13 V-J model.

This clonotype has just a few counts. The antigen remains unidentified. V shed 6 bases and J shed 2 bases, with 14 bases lying between them. The CDR3 is 13 residues long. CDR1 is DFQATT, CDR2 SNEGSKA, per germline (reference sequence). Exclusion of a patient resulted from uncontrolled infection, other autoimmune disease, pregnancy or lactation. Together with thyroid ultrasound, orbital computed tomography, serum thyroxine and TRAb, clinical symptoms were used for diagnoses. The sequenced material came from peripheral blood or thyroid tissue (not recorded which). The origin of this receptor is an adult man with Graves' disease, either hyperthyroidism or ophthalmopathy (not recorded which). The rearrangement uses TRBV20-1 and TRBJ2-7, with D possibly being TRBD1 or TRBD2 (5 bases each). The CDR3 DNA reads as TGCAGTGCCCTACGGGACGGAACCTACGAGCAGTACTTC. Amino acid sequence: CSALRDGTYEQYF.